A selection of T cell receptor beta chains follows, all from one sample in a study of T cell changes during pregnancy in multiple sclerosis. Clones were sequenced by immunoSEQ multiplex PCR, and TCRdb holds only the in-frame ones, with some missing. The sample holds 65,000 to 75,000 clones, 91% seen once. Sequenced material: peripheral blood, taken in the second trimester of pregnancy. The receptors here all came from a female donor with multiple sclerosis, enrolled in a pregnancy study. Each CDR3 is given with its conserved first and last residue. D genes are given only for firm matches. Rows give clone size only sometimes, using once, few, many, or a class for an expanded clone.

J gene,clone size,D gene,V gene,CDR3 DNA,CDR3 protein
TRBJ2-3,-,-,TRBV18,TGTGCCAGCTCAAGGTTACGGGGGAGCGATGTTAGCACAGATACGCAGTATTTT,CASSRLRGSDVSTDTQYF
TRBJ2-3,-,TRBD2,TRBV19,TGTGCCAGTACCTTTCGGGATAGCGGGAGAATAACAGATACGCAGTATTTT,CASTFRDSGRITDTQYF
TRBJ2-3,-,TRBD1,TRBV6-6,TGTGCCAGCAGAGCCGGGACAGCCCCGAGCACAGATACGCAGTATTTT,CASRAGTAPSTDTQYF
TRBJ2-5,-,-,TRBV6-5,TGTGCCAGCAGCTCCCTCACAGGGAACGCGGAGACCCAGTACTTC,CASSSLTGNAETQYF
TRBJ2-1,-,-,TRBV27,TGTGCCAGCAGTTTTGGCAGGGCCACCTACAATGAGCAGTTCTTC,CASSFGRATYNEQFF
TRBJ2-3,-,TRBD1,TRBV4-3,TGCGCCAGCAGCCAAGATCACAGGGGGCGCCCAGATACGCAGTATTTT,CASSQDHRGRPDTQYF
TRBJ2-3,-,-,TRBV11-2,TGTGCCAGCAGCTTAGCTTCCGATACGCAGTATTTT,CASSLASDTQYF
TRBJ2-1,-,TRBD2,TRBV4-1,TGCGCCAGCAGCCAAGATCGCACTAGCGGGGGGTACAATGAGCAGTTCTTC,CASSQDRTSGGYNEQFF
TRBJ1-1,-,-,TRBV6-5,TGTGCCAGCAGTTACTCGGGTGGGGGCGCGAACACTGAAGCTTTCTTT,CASSYSGGGANTEAFF
TRBJ1-6,-,TRBD1,TRBV6-5,TGTGCCAGCAGTTCGGACAGGGGGTGGGTTTCACCCCTCCACTTT,CASSSDRGWVSPLHF
TRBJ1-1,-,TRBD1,TRBV6-6,TGTGCCAGCAGTTCCGGGACAGGGAATGCCGAAGCTTTCTTT,CASSSGTGNAEAFF
TRBJ2-5,-,TRBD1,TRBV4-2,TGTGCCAGCAGCCAAGCCCAGGGGGCGGCGGAGACCCAGTACTTC,CASSQAQGAAETQYF
TRBJ1-2,-,TRBD1,TRBV7-2,TGTGCCAGCAGCTTACGGACAGGGACGGAATATGGCTACACCTTC,CASSLRTGTEYGYTF
TRBJ2-7,once,-,TRBV4-1,TGCGCCAGCAGCCAGACCGGGACACCCTCCTACGAGCAGTACTTC,CASSQTGTPSYEQYF
TRBJ2-5,once,TRBD1,TRBV9,TGTGCCAGCACCTTGGCAGGGGGCGGAGAGACCCAGTACTTC,CASTLAGGGETQYF
TRBJ2-1,-,TRBD2,TRBV19,TGTGCCAGTAGTATGTGGGGACTAGCGGGAGGGCCCGGGAATGAGCAGTTCTTC,CASSMWGLAGGPGNEQFF
TRBJ2-7,once,-,TRBV5-4,TGTGCCAGCAGCTTGGGGGGCGGGGTTGCCTACGAGCAGTACTTC,CASSLGGGVAYEQYF
TRBJ2-7,-,TRBD1,TRBV27,TGTGCCAGCCGCAAACCGGGACAGGCTTACGAGCAGTACTTC,CASRKPGQAYEQYF
TRBJ1-2,-,-,TRBV18,TGTGCCAGCTCACCACCAGTCAGGGGCGCTTATGGCTACACCTTC,CASSPPVRGAYGYTF
TRBJ1-1,-,-,TRBV27,TGTGCCAGCAGTTTACGTAGGAACACTGAAGCTTTCTTT,CASSLRRNTEAFF
TRBJ2-1,-,TRBD2,TRBV6-4,TGTGCCAGCAGTCGAGGAGCGGGAGAGTACAATGAGCAGTTCTTC,CASSRGAGEYNEQFF
TRBJ1-1,-,-,TRBV6-4,TGTGCCAGCAGTGATGTTACAGGGTTAGCTTTCTTT,CASSDVTGLAFF